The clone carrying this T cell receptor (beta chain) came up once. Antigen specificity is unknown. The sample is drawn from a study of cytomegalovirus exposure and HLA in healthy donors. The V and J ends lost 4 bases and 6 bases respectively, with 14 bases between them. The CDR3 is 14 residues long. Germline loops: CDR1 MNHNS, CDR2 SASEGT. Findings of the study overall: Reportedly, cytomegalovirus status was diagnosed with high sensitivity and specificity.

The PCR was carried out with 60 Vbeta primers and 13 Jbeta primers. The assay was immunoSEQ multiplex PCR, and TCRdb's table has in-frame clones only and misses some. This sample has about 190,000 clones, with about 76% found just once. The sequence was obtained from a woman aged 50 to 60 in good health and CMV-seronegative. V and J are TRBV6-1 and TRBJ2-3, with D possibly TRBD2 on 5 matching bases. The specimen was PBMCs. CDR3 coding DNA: TGTGCCAGCAGTGTTACGGGGAGAGGGGATACGCAGTATTTT. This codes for CASSVTGRGDTQYF.